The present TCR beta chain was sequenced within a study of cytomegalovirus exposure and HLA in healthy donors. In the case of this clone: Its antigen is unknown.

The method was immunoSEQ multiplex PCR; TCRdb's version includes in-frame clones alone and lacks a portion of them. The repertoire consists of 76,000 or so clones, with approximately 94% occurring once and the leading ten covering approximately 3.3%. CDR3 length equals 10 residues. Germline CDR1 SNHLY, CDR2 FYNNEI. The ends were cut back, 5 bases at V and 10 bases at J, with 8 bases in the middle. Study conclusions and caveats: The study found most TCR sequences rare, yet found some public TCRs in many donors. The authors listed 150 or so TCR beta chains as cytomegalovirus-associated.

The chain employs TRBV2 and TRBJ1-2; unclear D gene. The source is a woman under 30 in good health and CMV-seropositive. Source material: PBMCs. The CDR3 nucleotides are TGTGCCAGCAGTAACTTTTACTACACCTTC. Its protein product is CASSNFYYTF.